Detailed here is one T cell receptor (beta chain). In TCRdb, the RT-PCR reads were re-called with MiXCR into one record per CDR3 protein. Among about 700,000 distinct CDR3 sequences listed, 14% were seen once. The CDR3 loop spans 13 amino acids. V lost 7 bases to trimming and J lost 7 bases, with 16 bases between them. The source is a female donor in good health, serving as a healthy control. V gene TRBV12-3 or TRBV12-4 combines with J gene TRBJ1-1, with D possibly being TRBD1 (6 bases). The specimen was memory CD4+ T cells from blood. This CDR3 reads CASTLGGAGEAFF. The CDR3 nucleotides read TGTGCCAGCACCCTTGGGGGGGCAGGTGAAGCTTTCTTT.